Included here is one TCR beta chain sequence, with context. The source of the sample is a study of blood T cell repertoires in COVID-19. Using immunoSEQ multiplex PCR, the repertoire was profiled, and TCRdb retains in-frame clones only, with some absent. This table holds approximately 170,000 clones, about 87% found once. This CDR3 is built from 14 residues. V was clipped by 5 bases and J by 4 bases, with 14 bases between them. The germline CDR1 and CDR2 sequences are KGHSH and LQKENI. The sample was peripheral blood. The TCR originated in a man younger than 35 with active or convalescent COVID-19. The chain combines TRBV18 with TRBJ1-1; maybe TRBD1 (6 bases). Here the CDR3 DNA reads TGTGCCAGCTCAGTTGCAGGGGATAGCACTGAAGCTTTCTTT. Translated: CASSVAGDSTEAFF.